These 14 T cell receptor beta chains share one sample of origin, sequenced in a study of blood T cell repertoires in COVID-19. This table comes from immunoSEQ multiplex PCR, and its TCRdb copy is limited to in-frame clones, with some not included. The table records over 150,000 clones, about 85% of them present only once. The sequenced sample consisted of PBMCs or T cells enriched from blood (not recorded which). These receptors were obtained from a man aged 35-49 years who had recovered from COVID-19.

The chain couples TRBV6-5 to TRBJ2-3; D is possibly TRBD1 (5 bases). Germline-derived CDR1 and CDR2 are MNHEY and SVGAGI. Trimming left V 7 bases short and J 8 bases short, with 13 bases between. The CDR3 covers 12 residues. CDR3 amino acids: CASNLDTLTQYF. CDR3 nucleotide sequence: TGTGCCAGCAACCTGGACACTCTTACGCAGTATTTT.

A word on this clone: An end of the junction differs from the germline gene, which may be a read error. The V gene is TRBV28, the J gene TRBJ2-7; the D is unclear. Germline V CDR1 and CDR2: MDHEN, SYDVKM. The length of the CDR3 is 11 residues. CDR3 bases: TGTGCCAGCAGTTCCACTCTACCCCGAGACTTC. This gives the protein CASSSTLPRDF. The full variable domain, its missing parts supplied by reference TRBV28 and TRBJ2-7, is DVKVTQSSRYLVKRTGEKVFLECVQDMDHENMFWYRQDPGLGLRLIYFSYDVKMKEKGDIPEGYSVSREKKERFSLILESASTNQTSMYLCASSSTLPRDFGPGTRLTVT.

The rearrangement uses TRBV29-1 and TRBJ2-7; 9 bases agree with TRBD1. Germline CDR1 is SQVTM and CDR2 is ANQGSEA. The ends lost 4 bases at V and 3 bases at J; junction bases unmatched: 10. There are 15 residues in the CDR3. Here the CDR3 DNA reads TGCAGCGTTGCAGCGGGACAGGGTCGATTCTACGAGCAGTACTTC. Encoded protein: CSVAAGQGRFYEQYF.

The chain carries TRBV27 and TRBJ2-5; weak D call: TRBD2 (6 bases). V was shortened by 5 bases and J by 5 bases, with 12 bases between the two germline ends. CDR3 length: 13 residues. CDR1 and CDR2 from the germline V gene are MNHEY and SMNVEV (reference sequence). The CDR3 sequence is CASSPLGRETQYF. As DNA, the CDR3 is TGTGCCAGCAGTCCCTTAGGGAGGGAGACCCAGTACTTC.

The V call is TRBV7-8, the J call TRBJ2-1, with D tentatively TRBD1 (6 bases). The germline gives CDR1 SGHVS, CDR2 FQNEAQ. The V gene lost 5 bases and the J gene lost 10 bases, with 21 bases spanning the gap. The CDR3 totals 15 residues. The CDR3 DNA reads TGTGCCAGCAGCCAAGGGCTTGCAGGGGCCAACGAGCAGTTCTTC. It is translated as CASSQGLAGANEQFF.

V usage is TRBV9 and J usage is TRBJ1-6, with 10 bases fitting TRBD1. Germline V gene sequence: CDR1 SGDLS, CDR2 YYNGEE. The J segment lost 7 bases and the V segment lost 3 bases, leaving 7 bases of the junction unmatched. There are 16 residues in the CDR3. The DNA of the CDR3 is TGTGCCAGCAGCGCGCTAACGGGACAGGGGAATTCACCCCTCCACTTT. It yields the protein CASSALTGQGNSPLHF. Using reference TRBV9 and TRBJ1-6 for the parts outside the CDR3, the full variable domain is DSGVTQTPKHLITATGQRVTLRCSPRSGDLSVYWYQQSLDQGLQFLIQYYNGEERAKGNILERFSAQQFPDLHSELNLSSLELGDSALYFCASSALTGQGNSPLHFGNGTRLTVT.

This clone was observed once. The rearrangement joins TRBV14 to TRBJ1-2; no definite D call. Trimming pared 1 base from V and 6 bases from J, leaving 9 bases between. Germline values: CDR1 SGHDN, CDR2 FVKESK. The CDR3 is 13 amino acids. The CDR3 bases are TGTGCCAGCAGCCAAGCCGGACTACATGGCTACACCTTC. Its translation is CASSQAGLHGYTF.

The CDR3 region is CASSYSQVGQAYEQYF. CDR3 nucleotides: TGTGCCAGCAGTTACTCGCAAGTAGGACAGGCCTACGAGCAGTACTTC. The chain recombines TRBV6-5 with TRBJ2-7, with 7 bases matching TRBD1. The V gene end was trimmed by 0 bases and the J gene end by 2 bases; junction bases not matched to a gene: 7. The CDR3 totals 16 residues. CDR1 is MNHEY and CDR2 is SVGAGI in the germline V gene.

The V call is TRBV24-1, the J call TRBJ2-1, with 8 bases matching TRBD2. Germline V gene sequence: CDR1 KGHDR, CDR2 SFDVKD. The CDR3 totals 14 residues. The J segment lost 8 bases and the V segment lost 4 bases, leaving 6 bases of the junction unmatched. In nucleotides, the CDR3 is TGTGCCACCAGTGAGCGGGGGGTGATGGATGAGCAGTTCTTC. Translation gives CATSERGVMDEQFF.

This chain links TRBV5-4 with TRBJ2-1; possible D gene TRBD2, 6 bases. Germline V gives CDR1 SGHNT, CDR2 YYREEE (reference sequence). Trimming stripped 4 bases from V and 3 bases from J, with 23 bases between. This CDR3 has 18 residues. CDR3 DNA: TGTGCCAGCAGCCGGGCGGCAGGGTCGCGGGGAAACTACAATGAGCAGTTCTTC. Translating it yields CASSRAAGSRGNYNEQFF.

V usage is TRBV5-6 and J usage is TRBJ1-6, with D possibly matching TRBD1 (5 bases). This CDR3 is built from 16 residues. Germline V CDR1 and CDR2: SGHDT, YYEEEE. The V end lost 4 bases, the J end lost 0 bases, and 11 bases lay between the germline ends. CDR3 residues: CASSPRRVSYNSPLHF. CDR3 nucleotides: TGTGCCAGCAGCCCTCGCAGGGTCTCCTATAATTCACCCCTCCACTTT.

The gene calls are TRBV9 and TRBJ2-7; 9 positions match TRBD1. Germline CDR1 reads SGDLS; CDR2 reads YYNGEE. The length of the CDR3 is 14 residues. The ends lost 3 bases at V and 2 bases at J; junction bases unmatched: 3. The CDR3 bases are TGTGCCAGCAGCGCGGGACAGGGTCCCTACGAGCAGTACTTC. Translating it yields CASSAGQGPYEQYF.

The V gene is TRBV28, the J gene TRBJ2-5; 10 bases align to TRBD1. The V segment lost 5 bases and the J segment 3 bases; nucleotides outside the gene matches: 9. CDR3 size: 16 residues. From germline, CDR1 is MDHEN and CDR2 SYDVKM. The CDR3 sequence: CASSQIQGQGKETQYF. The CDR3 DNA is TGTGCCAGCAGTCAGATCCAGGGACAGGGGAAAGAGACCCAGTACTTC.

In its sample, this clone is medium-sized. The chain is built from TRBV29-1 and TRBJ2-6, with 8 bases fitting TRBD1. V trimming: 5 bases; J trimming: 15 bases; junction bases outside the gene matches: 6. Germline CDR1 reads SQVTM; CDR2 reads ANQGSEA. The CDR3 consists of 11 residues. CDR3 nucleotide sequence: TGCAGCGTTTTCGGACAGGGTGGCCTGACTTTC. Amino acids: CSVFGQGGLTF. Full variable domain (remainder filled in from reference TRBV29-1 and TRBJ2-6): SAVISQKPSRDICQRGTSLTIQCQVDSQVTMMFWYRQQPGQSLTLIATANQGSEATYESGFVIDKFPISRPNLTFSTLTVSNMSPEDSSIYLCSVFGQGGLTFGAGSRLTVL.